This T cell receptor (beta chain) originates from a study of T cells in Graves' hyperthyroidism and ophthalmopathy (dated by TCRdb to the late 2010s). Study-level background: Peripheral blood samples were taken at initial diagnosis, before any treatment was given. TCR V-J signatures able to tell the groups apart were searched for in a discovery cohort of some 100 patients, of whom 43 had Graves' ophthalmopathy and under 65 had stable Graves' hyperthyroidism. Whether ophthalmopathy could be predicted prospectively was tested in an independent validation cohort made up of approximately 19 hyperthyroidism patients plus 17 patients who later progressed to ophthalmopathy. The approximately 97 discovery patients were randomly divided into training and test sets at a 7:3 ratio. In several Graves' hyperthyroidism patients, the study also compared T-cell repertoires from thyroid tissue with T-cell repertoires from blood. Once sampling was done, hyperthyroidism patients were given methimazole at a starting dose of 30 mg daily, whereas ophthalmopathy patients were given high-dose intravenous methylprednisolone. The paper describes TCR Vbeta CDR3 sequencing of 120 to 150 peripheral blood samples, made up of roughly 40 ophthalmopathy patients, roughly 80 hyperthyroidism patients and 17 progressor patients. What the research found in general, with its limitations: A model built on a 13 V-J signature distinguished ophthalmopathy from stable hyperthyroidism, reaching around 90% sensitivity and 81.08% specificity in cross-validation and 80%/75% in testing. Sample size was not statistically predetermined, and blinding of investigators to group allocation was not performed. Blood samples also contained most of the expanded thyroid clonotypes (frequency above 0.001), which suggests that blood repertoires may reflect thyroid immune responses. In validation, the model predicted progression to ophthalmopathy with approximately 69% sensitivity and about 73% specificity, a median of 6.5 months before onset.

The CDR3 starts with the cysteine, ends with the phenylalanine, and has 12 residues. Just the 36-base CDR3 DNA is kept, in frame starting at base 1. V is cut by 3 bases and J by 6 bases, and the space between the germline ends is 6 bases. The CDR1 and CDR2 encoded by the germline V gene are KGHSH and LQKENI. This clonotype was picked up many times. Its antigen is unknown. Base qualities are not at hand, and no much larger clone is one base apart. The TCR beta CDR3 regions were amplified from the RNA transcripts. A first-round RT-PCR of the TCR CDR3 used the HTBI primer set with the Qiagen OneStep RT-PCR kit. A second multiplex PCR round built the libraries, followed by size selection and purification. Sequencing of the libraries was done on an Illumina HiSeq2000 using paired-end 100 bp reads. The authors processed their data as follows. SOAPnuke was used to process the raw data, throwing out any read that contained adapters or uncalled bases, had a mean Phred below 15, or lacked an exact constant-primer or identifier match. High-quality paired reads were merged using COPE v1.2.5, and each unique nucleotide sequence was defined as a clonotype. MiTCR v1.1 was used to align the clonotypes against IMGT TRBV, TRBD and TRBJ reference segments. Only V-J combinations with frequency above 0.0001, covering approximately 99% of repertoires, were analysed. A TCS score was defined as the ratio between F50 (clonal expansion) and ExV (chaos), using BLOSUM62-based TCRdist between CDR3 peptides within each V-J. Welch's t-statistics and random forest reduced 500 to 550 V-J features to 13, which were used in a naive Bayes classifier (R e1071). Starting from the raw public reads, TCRdb applied fastp trimming at Q25, assembled clones with MiXCR and retained in-frame beta chains. Each record represents a unique CDR3 protein, reported with the most common genes and DNA among its rows. V and J calls and clone size were set by TCRdb, not the authors. The sample table lists approximately 200,000 distinct CDR3 sequences, about 18% of them with a count of one. Approximately 40% of the sample belongs to the ten largest clones.

A patient counted as having stable Graves' hyperthyroidism if no progression to ophthalmopathy occurred over 18 months of follow-up. The hyperthyroidism patients were between 18 and 65 years old and newly diagnosed, with a disease duration of less than 2 months. The study excluded patients with uncontrolled infections, other autoimmune diseases, pregnancy or lactation. Diagnoses were based on clinical symptoms, serum thyroxine and TRAb, thyroid ultrasound and orbital computed tomography. PBMCs were separated from approximately 10 ml of fresh peripheral blood using Ficoll-Paque density gradient centrifugation. Trizol reagent was used to extract total RNA, and RNA quality was then checked on an Agilent 2100 Bioanalyzer.

The chain couples TRBV18 to TRBJ2-4; confidence is insufficient to name the D gene. Sequencing used blood. The clonotype comes from a man in his forties with Graves' hyperthyroidism. The CDR3 reads CASSPARNIQYF. At the DNA level, the sequence is TGTGCCAGCTCACCGGCCCGAAACATTCAGTACTTC.